This entry lists 10 T cell receptor beta chains sequenced from one sample in a study of esophageal squamous cell carcinoma under preoperative chemotherapy. Time point in this sample: after preoperative PTX-NDP chemotherapy. TCRdb used MiXCR to reprocess the PCR reads, holding one entry per CDR3 protein. Of 30,000 or so distinct CDR3 sequences listed, roughly 52% were seen once; the top ten hold 20% to 25%. This specimen was taken from a patient given preoperative chemotherapy. The receptors here all came from a human donor with esophageal squamous cell carcinoma. The donor label of this sample is uncertain.

This clonotype was recorded once. The conserved phenylalanine or tryptophan normally closing the CDR3 is absent here, so this likely arose from a read error. No DNA is shown, since the ends of the CDR3 on it are uncertain; the CDR3 is the one TCRdb lists. CDR3 protein: CARGRPLGPETWLL. The rearrangement joins TRBV7-8 to TRBJ2-5; the tabulated D call, TRBD2, remains unverified against the DNA. Including both end residues, the CDR3 is 14 amino acids long. Germline lookup yields CDR1 SGHVS and CDR2 FQNEAQ.

In regard to this clonotype: A junction end diverges from the germline sequence, so it may reflect a read error. This chain links TRBV6-1 with TRBJ2-3, with a possible D match to TRBD1 (6 bases). Looked up from germline, CDR1 is MNHNS and CDR2 is SASEGT. The CDR3 extends over 16 amino acids. CDR3 protein: CASSESGLGAKDTQYF. The CDR3 bases are TGTGCCAGCAGTGAATCGGGGCTGGGGGCGAAAGATACTCAGTACTTT.

V gene TRBV27 combines with J gene TRBJ2-2; a possible D gene is TRBD1 (6 bases). The J call could be wrong; TRBJ2-3 is a better fit for the DNA end. Germline V lookup: CDR1 MNHEY, CDR2 SMNVEV (reference sequence). CDR3 length: 16 residues. The CDR3: CASRNTQAGDTEAQYF. The CDR3 DNA is TGTGCCAGCAGGAACACCCAGGCAGGGGACACCGAGGCGCAGTATTTT.

The chain has TRBV7-2 and TRBJ2-4; tentative D call: TRBD2 (7 bases). The ends were cut back, 0 bases at V and 8 bases at J, with 23 bases in the middle. Germline values: CDR1 SGHTA, CDR2 FQGNSA. The CDR3 extends over 18 amino acids. The CDR3 DNA reads as TGTGCCAGCAGCTTAGCGCTGCCCGGGGGGCGGGCCCAAGACATTCAGTACTTC. Its translation: CASSLALPGGRAQDIQYF.

The V call is TRBV5-1, the J call TRBJ2-7, with 7 bases that match TRBD2. CDR3 length: 14 amino acids. Germline V lookup: CDR1 SGHRS, CDR2 YFSETQ. V lost 6 bases and J lost 6; bases outside the gene matches: 12. The CDR3 DNA is TGCGCCAGCACCACGGGGGGTCCCACTAGCGAGCAGTACTTC. This gives the protein CASTTGGPTSEQYF.

This clonotype came up a few times. The chain combines TRBV12-3 or TRBV12-4 with TRBJ2-3, with 10 bases lining up with TRBD2. After removal of 6 bases from V and 1 base from J, the junction contained 4 bases not matched to a gene. The CDR3 length is 15 residues. CDR3 DNA sequence: TGTGCCAGCAGCGTAGCGGGAGGCGGCACAGATACGCAGTATTTT. Residues: CASSVAGGGTDTQYF.

V usage is TRBV11-2 and J usage is TRBJ2-1; 7 bases fit TRBD1. Looked up from germline, CDR1 is SGHAT and CDR2 is FQNNGV. With V trimmed by 6 bases and J by 0 bases, 8 bases remained unmatched. The CDR3 contains 16 residues. CDR3 coding DNA: TGTGCCAGCAGACCGACAGGGACGGCCTCCTACAATGAGCAGTTCTTC. Translation gives CASRPTGTASYNEQFF. The variable domain in full, with the rest retrieved from reference TRBV11-2 and TRBJ2-1, is EAGVAQSPRYKIIEKRQSVAFWCNPISGHATLYWYQQILGQGPKLLIQFQNNGVVDDSQLPKDRFSAERLKGVDSTLKIQPAKLEDSAVYLCASRPTGTASYNEQFFGPGTRLTVL.

Of note for this clonotype: The junction shows a germline mismatch at one end, possibly a read error. The J gene is TRBJ2-4, the V gene TRBV7-2; D is perhaps TRBD2 (5 bases). The germline gives CDR1 SGHTA, CDR2 FQGNSA. The CDR3 extends over 16 amino acids. The CDR3 bases are TGTGCCAGCAGCTTACTAGGGCTGGGAGTCAAAAACACGCAGTATTTC. It codes for CASSLLGLGVKNTQYF.

The table lists this clonotype with a count of one. V is TRBV11-1 and J is TRBJ2-3, with D perhaps matching TRBD2 (7 bases). There are 15 residues in the CDR3. CDR1 and CDR2 from the germline V gene are SGHAT and FQDESV (reference sequence). Deletions cut 11 bases from V and 12 bases from J, with 30 bases between. The CDR3 region is CAGGLGGGSPETQYF. For the CDR3, the DNA is TGTGCCGGGGGGCTTGGGGGGGGAAGCCCAGAGACCCAGTATTTT.

This rearrangement joins TRBV11-2 to TRBJ2-3; D is uncertain. This CDR3 comprises 11 residues. From germline, CDR1 is SGHAT and CDR2 FQNNGV. The V end lost 6 bases, the J end lost 6 bases, and 7 bases lay between the germline ends. CDR3 loop: CASRFADTQYF. In nucleotides, the CDR3 is TGTGCCAGCAGGTTCGCGGATACGCAGTATTTT.